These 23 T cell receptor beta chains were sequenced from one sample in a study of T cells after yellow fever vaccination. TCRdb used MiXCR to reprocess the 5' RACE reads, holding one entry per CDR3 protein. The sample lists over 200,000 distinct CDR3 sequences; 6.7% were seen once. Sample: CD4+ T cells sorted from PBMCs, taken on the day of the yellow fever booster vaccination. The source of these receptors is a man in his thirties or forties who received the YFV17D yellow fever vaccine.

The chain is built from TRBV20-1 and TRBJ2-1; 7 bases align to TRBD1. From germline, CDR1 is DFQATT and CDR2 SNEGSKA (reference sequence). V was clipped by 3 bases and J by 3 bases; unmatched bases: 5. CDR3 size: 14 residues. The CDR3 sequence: CSARPGTVYNEQFF. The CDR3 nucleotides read TGCAGTGCTAGGCCTGGGACAGTCTACAATGAGCAGTTCTTC.

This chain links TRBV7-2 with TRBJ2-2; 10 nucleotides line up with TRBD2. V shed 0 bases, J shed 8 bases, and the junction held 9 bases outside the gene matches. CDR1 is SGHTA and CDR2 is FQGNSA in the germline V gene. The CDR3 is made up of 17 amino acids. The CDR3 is CASSLAPAGGPSGELFF. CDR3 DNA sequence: TGTGCCAGCAGCTTAGCTCCAGCGGGAGGGCCCTCGGGGGAGCTGTTTTTT.

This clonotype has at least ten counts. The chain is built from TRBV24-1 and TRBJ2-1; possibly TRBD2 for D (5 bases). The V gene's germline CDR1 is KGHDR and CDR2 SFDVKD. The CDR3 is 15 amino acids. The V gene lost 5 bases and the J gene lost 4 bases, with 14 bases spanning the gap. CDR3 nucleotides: TGTGCCACCAGTGCCCCCGAGGGCTCGTACAATGAGCAGTTCTTC. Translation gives CATSAPEGSYNEQFF.

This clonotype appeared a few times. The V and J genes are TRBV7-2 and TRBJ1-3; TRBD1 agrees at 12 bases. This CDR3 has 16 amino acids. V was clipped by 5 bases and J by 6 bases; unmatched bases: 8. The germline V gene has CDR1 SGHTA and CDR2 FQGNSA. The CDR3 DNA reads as TGTGCCAGCAGCAGGGGGGGGACAGGGGGCATAAACACCATATATTTT. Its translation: CASSRGGTGGINTIYF.

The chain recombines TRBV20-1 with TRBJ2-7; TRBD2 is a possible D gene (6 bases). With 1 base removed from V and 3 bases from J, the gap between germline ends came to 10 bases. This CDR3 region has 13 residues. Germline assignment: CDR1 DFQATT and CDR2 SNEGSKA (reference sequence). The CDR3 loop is CSARVNGGYEQYF. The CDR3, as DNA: TGCAGTGCTAGAGTCAACGGGGGCTACGAGCAGTACTTC.

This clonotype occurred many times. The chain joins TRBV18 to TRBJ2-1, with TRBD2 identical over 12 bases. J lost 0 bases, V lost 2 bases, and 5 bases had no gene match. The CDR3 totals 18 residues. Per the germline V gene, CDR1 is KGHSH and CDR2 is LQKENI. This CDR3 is CASSPIRTSGVSYNEQFF. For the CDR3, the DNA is TGTGCCAGCTCACCAATACGGACTAGCGGGGTCTCCTACAATGAGCAGTTCTTC.

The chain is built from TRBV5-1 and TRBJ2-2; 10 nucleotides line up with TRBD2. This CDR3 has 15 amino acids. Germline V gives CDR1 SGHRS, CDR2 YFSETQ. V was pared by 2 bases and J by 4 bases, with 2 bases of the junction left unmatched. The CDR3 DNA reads TGCGCCAGCAGCTTAAGCGGGAGGGGCACCGGGGAGCTGTTTTTT. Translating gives CASSLSGRGTGELFF.

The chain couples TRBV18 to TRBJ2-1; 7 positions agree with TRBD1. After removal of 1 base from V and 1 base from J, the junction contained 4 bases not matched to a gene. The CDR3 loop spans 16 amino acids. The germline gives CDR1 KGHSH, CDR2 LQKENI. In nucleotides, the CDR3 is TGTGCCAGCTCACCACTGGACAGGTTATCCTACAATGAGCAGTTCTTC. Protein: CASSPLDRLSYNEQFF.

The chain's CDR3 is CASSPFGFSYNEQFF. The DNA of the CDR3 is TGTGCCAGCTCACCTTTTGGGTTCTCCTACAATGAGCAGTTCTTC. This rearrangement joins TRBV18 to TRBJ2-1, with D unclear. The V gene's germline CDR1 is KGHSH and CDR2 LQKENI. This CDR3 is 15 amino acids long. V lost 3 bases to trimming and J lost 0 bases, with 9 bases between them.

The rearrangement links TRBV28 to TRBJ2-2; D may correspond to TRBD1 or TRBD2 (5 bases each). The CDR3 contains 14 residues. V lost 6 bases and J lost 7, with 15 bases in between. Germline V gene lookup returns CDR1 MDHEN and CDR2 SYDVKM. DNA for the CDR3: TGTGCCAGCAGCTTGGGGCTGGGGAGCGGGGAGCTGTTTTTT. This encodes CASSLGLGSGELFF.

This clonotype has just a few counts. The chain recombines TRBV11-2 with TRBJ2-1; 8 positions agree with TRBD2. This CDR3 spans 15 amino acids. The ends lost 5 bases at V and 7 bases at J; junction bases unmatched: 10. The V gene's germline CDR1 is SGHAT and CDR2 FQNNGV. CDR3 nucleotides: TGTGCCAGCAGCCAAACAGCGGGAGTTAGAAATGAGCAGTTCTTC. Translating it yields CASSQTAGVRNEQFF.

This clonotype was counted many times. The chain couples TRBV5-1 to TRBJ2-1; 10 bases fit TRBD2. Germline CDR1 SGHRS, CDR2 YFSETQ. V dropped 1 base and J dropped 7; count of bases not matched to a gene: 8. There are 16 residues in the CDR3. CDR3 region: CASSLRLAGGRNEQFF. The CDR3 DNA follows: TGCGCCAGCAGCTTGAGACTAGCGGGTGGACGGAATGAGCAGTTCTTC.

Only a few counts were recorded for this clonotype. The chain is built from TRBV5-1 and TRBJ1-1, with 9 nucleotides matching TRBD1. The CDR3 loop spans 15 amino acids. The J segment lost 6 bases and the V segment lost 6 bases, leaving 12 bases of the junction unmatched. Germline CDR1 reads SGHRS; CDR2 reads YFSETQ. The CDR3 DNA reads TGCGCCAGCAACCCGGGACAGGGAGTAGTTTCTGAAGCTTTCTTT. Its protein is CASNPGQGVVSEAFF.

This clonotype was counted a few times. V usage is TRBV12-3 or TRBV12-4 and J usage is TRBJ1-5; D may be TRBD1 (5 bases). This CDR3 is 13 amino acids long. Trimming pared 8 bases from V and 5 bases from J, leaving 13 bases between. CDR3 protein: CASGRDVDQPQHF. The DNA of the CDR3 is TGTGCCAGCGGGAGGGACGTAGATCAGCCCCAGCATTTT.

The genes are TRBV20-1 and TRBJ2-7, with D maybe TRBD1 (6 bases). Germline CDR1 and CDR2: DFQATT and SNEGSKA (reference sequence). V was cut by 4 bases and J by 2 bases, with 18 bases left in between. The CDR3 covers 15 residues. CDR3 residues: CSAIITGTKAYEQYF. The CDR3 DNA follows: TGCAGTGCTATAATTACCGGGACAAAGGCCTACGAGCAGTACTTC.

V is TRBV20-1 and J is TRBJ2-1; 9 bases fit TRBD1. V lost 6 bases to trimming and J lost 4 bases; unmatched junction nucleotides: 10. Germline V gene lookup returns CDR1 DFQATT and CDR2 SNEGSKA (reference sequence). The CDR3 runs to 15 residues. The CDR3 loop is CSAPPHRGLYNEQFF. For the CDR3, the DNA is TGCAGTGCACCTCCCCACAGGGGGCTGTACAATGAGCAGTTCTTC.

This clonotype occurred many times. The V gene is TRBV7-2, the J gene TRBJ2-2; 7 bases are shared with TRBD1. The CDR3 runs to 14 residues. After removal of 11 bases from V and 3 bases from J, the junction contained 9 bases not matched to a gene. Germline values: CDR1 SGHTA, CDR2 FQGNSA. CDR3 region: CASMRGLHTGELFF. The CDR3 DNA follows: TGTGCCTCCATGAGGGGGCTTCACACCGGGGAGCTGTTTTTT.

The CDR3 nucleotides are TGCGCCAGCAGATCGACAGGGACCTATGGCTACACCTTC. Translating gives CASRSTGTYGYTF. The genes are TRBV5-1 and TRBJ1-2; TRBD1 matches at 7 bases. This CDR3 has 13 residues. Per germline, CDR1 SGHRS and CDR2 YFSETQ. V shed 5 bases, J shed 4 bases, and the junction held 5 bases outside the gene matches. Variable domain in full (rest from reference TRBV5-1 and TRBJ1-2): KAGVTQTPRYLIKTRGQQVTLSCSPISGHRSVSWYQQTPGQGLQFLFEYFSETQRNKGNFPGRFSGRQFSNSRSEMNVSTLELGDSALYLCASRSTGTYGYTFGSGTRLTVV.

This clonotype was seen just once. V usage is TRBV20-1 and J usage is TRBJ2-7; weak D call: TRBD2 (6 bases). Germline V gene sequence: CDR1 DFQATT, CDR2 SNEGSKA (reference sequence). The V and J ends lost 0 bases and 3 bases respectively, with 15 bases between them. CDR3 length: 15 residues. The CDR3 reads CSARDSTRDNYEQYF. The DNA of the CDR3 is TGCAGTGCTAGAGACTCGACTAGGGATAACTACGAGCAGTACTTC.

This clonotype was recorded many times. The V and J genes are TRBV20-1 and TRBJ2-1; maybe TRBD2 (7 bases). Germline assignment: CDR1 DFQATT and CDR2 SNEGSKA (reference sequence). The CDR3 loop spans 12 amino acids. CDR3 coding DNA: TGCAGCGCGATAAAGGGGGGGGATGAGCAGTTCTTC. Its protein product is CSAIKGGDEQFF.

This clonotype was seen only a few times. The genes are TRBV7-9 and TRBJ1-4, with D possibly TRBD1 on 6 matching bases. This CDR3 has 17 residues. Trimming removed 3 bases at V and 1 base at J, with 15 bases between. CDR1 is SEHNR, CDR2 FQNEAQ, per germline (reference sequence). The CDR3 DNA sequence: TGTGCCAGCAGCTTTGGACAGCGAGGAGGAACTAATGAAAAACTGTTTTTT. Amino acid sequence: CASSFGQRGGTNEKLFF.

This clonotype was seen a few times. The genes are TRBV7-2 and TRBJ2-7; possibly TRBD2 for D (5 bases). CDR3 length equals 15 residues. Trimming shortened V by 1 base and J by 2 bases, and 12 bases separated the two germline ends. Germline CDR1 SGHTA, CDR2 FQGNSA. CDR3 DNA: TGTGCCAGCAGCTTAGGGGCCCTAGCCCCCTACGAGCAGTACTTC. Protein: CASSLGALAPYEQYF. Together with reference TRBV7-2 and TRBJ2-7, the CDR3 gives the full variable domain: GAGVSQSPSNKVTEKGKDVELRCDPISGHTALYWYRQSLGQGLEFLIYFQGNSAPDKSGLPSDRFSAERTGGSVSTLTIQRTQQEDSAVYLCASSLGALAPYEQYFGPGTRLTVT.

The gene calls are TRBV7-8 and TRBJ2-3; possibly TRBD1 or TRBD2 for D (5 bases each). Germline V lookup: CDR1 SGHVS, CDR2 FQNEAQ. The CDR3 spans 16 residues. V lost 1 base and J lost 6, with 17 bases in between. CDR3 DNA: TGTGCCAGCAGCTTAGGATTGAGGGGCCCCGGCGATACGCAGTATTTT. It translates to CASSLGLRGPGDTQYF.